The T cell receptor (beta chain) described here comes from a study of vaccination and CD4 T cells after COVID-19. The wider study: Samples were taken after vaccination, a median of about 79 days after dose two, with a range of 14 to 241. Findings and limits, study-wide: The analysis of convalescent patients involved relatively few individuals and lacked early post-infection timepoints.

Time point here: late sampling 161 to 241 days after vaccination in a few convalescent patients. Treatment given: roughly 10-day PBMC culture with coronavirus spike peptide pools or control peptides (ViraFEST assay). About 1.9 million PBMCs went into each well for culture with about 10 IU/ml IL-2 and around 10 ug/ml peptide pools. By negative selection, CD4+ T cells were isolated once culture had run for under 13 days. Trimming cost V 1 base and J 4 bases, with 14 bases left between them. The germline gives CDR1 DFQATT, CDR2 SNEGSKA (reference sequence). The CDR3 covers 15 residues. This clonotype was observed a few times. The target antigen is unknown. Researchers used the Oncomine TCR Beta short-read assay to sequence DNA from cultured CD4+ T cells. One entry per CDR3 protein, called by TCRdb with MiXCR from the PCR reads. The table records roughly 23,000 distinct CDR3 sequences, around two fifths of them present only once.

The chain joins TRBV20-1 to TRBJ1-3; D is perhaps TRBD1 (5 bases). Source: CD4+ T cells from blood, cultured in vitro, taken about 7 months after SARS-CoV-2 vaccination. The TCR comes from a human donor who had recovered from COVID-19. The CDR3 region is CSARVAGPSGNTIYF. DNA for the CDR3: TGCAGTGCTAGAGTGGCAGGGCCATCCGGAAACACCATATATTTT.